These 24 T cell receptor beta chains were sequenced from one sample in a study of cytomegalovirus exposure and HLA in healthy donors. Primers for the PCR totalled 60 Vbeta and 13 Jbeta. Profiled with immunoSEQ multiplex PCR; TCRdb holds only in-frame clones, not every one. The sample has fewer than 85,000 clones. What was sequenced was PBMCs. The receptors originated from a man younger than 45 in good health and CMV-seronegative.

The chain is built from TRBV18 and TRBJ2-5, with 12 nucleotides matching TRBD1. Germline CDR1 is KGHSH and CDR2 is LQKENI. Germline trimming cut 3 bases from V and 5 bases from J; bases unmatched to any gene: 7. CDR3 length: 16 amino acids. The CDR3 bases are TGTGCCAGCTCACCGGGGACAGGGGGCGTAAGGGAGACCCAGTACTTC. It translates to CASSPGTGGVRETQYF.

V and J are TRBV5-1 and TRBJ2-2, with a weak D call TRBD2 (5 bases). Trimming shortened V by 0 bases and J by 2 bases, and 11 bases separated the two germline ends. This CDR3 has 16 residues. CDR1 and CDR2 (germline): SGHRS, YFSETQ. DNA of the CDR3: TGCGCCAGCAGCTTGGGGCTAGCTGTTAACACCGGGGAGCTGTTTTTT. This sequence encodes CASSLGLAVNTGELFF.

The CDR3 DNA sequence: TGTGCCAGCAGTTTTGGTCGGTTCTGGGAGCAGTACTTC. Translation: CASSFGRFWEQYF. J is TRBJ2-7 and V is TRBV6-5; D gene uncertain. With 4 bases removed from V and 7 bases from J, the gap between germline ends came to 14 bases. In germline, CDR1 is MNHEY, CDR2 SVGAGI. CDR3 length: 13 amino acids.

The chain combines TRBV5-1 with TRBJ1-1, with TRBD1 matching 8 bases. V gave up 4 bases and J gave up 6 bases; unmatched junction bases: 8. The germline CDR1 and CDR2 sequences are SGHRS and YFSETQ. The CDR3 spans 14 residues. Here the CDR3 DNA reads TGCGCCAGCAGCCACGAAGACAGGGGCCCTGAAGCTTTCTTT. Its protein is CASSHEDRGPEAFF.

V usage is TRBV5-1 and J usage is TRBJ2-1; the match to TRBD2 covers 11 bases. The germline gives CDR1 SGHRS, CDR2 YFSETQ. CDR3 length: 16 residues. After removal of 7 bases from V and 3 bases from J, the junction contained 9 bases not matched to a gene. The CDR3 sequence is CASRGTSGSFYNEQFF. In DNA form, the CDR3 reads TGCGCCAGCCGGGGAACTAGCGGGAGTTTCTACAATGAGCAGTTCTTC.

As DNA, the CDR3 is TGTGCCAGTAGTAGGGTAGCGGGACTACAAGAGACCCAGTACTTC. Protein sequence: CASSRVAGLQETQYF. This chain uses TRBV19 with TRBJ2-5; 8 positions match TRBD2. This CDR3 comprises 15 residues. V gave up 4 bases and J gave up 2 bases; unmatched junction bases: 6. Germline lookup yields CDR1 LNHDA and CDR2 SQIVND (reference sequence).

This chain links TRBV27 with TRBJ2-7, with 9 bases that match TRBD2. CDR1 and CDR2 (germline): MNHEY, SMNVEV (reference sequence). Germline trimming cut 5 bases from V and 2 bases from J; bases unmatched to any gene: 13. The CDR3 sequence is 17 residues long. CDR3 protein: CASSPLGAGGVPYEQYF. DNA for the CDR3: TGTGCCAGCAGTCCCTTGGGAGCGGGAGGTGTCCCCTACGAGCAGTACTTC.

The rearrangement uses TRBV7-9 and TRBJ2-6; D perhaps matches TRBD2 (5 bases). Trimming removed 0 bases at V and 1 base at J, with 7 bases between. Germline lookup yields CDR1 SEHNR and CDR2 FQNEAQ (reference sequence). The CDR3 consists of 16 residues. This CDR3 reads CASSLAWTSGANVLTF. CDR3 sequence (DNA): TGTGCCAGCAGCTTAGCGTGGACTTCTGGGGCCAACGTCCTGACTTTC.

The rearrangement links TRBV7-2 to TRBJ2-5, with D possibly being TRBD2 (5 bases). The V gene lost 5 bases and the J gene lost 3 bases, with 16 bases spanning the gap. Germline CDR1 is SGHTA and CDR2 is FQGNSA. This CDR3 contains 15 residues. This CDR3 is CASSERTTGEETQYF. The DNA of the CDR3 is TGTGCCAGCAGCGAGCGGACCACCGGGGAAGAGACCCAGTACTTC.

The chain's CDR3 is CASSGWTGGTEAFF. The CDR3 DNA sequence: TGTGCCAGCAGTGGGTGGACAGGGGGCACTGAAGCTTTCTTT. The chain joins TRBV2 to TRBJ1-1; 10 bases match TRBD1. CDR3 length: 14 residues. Unmatched junction bases numbered 3, after V lost 4 bases and J lost 4 bases. CDR1 is SNHLY, CDR2 FYNNEI, per germline.

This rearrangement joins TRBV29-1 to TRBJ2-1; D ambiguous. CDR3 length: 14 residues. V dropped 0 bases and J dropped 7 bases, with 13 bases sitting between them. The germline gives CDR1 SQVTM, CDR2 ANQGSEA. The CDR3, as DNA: TGCAGCGTTGAAGATCTTCCTAGTGGGAATGAGCAGTTCTTC. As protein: CSVEDLPSGNEQFF.

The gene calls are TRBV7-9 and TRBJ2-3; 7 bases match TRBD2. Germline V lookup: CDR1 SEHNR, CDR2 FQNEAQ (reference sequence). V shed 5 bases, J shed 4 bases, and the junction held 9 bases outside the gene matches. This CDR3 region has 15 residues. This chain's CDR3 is CASSLLAGHADTQYF. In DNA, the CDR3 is TGTGCCAGCAGCCTCTTAGCGGGTCACGCAGATACGCAGTATTTT.

CDR3 DNA: TGTGCCAGCAGCCAAACCGGGACAGGGCTGTCCTACGAGCAGTACTTC. Translated: CASSQTGTGLSYEQYF. The V gene is TRBV16, the J gene TRBJ2-5, with 9 bases identical to TRBD1. The DNA end lines up better with TRBJ2-7; the J call may be wrong. The CDR3 spans 16 residues. CDR1 is KGHSY, CDR2 FQNENV, per germline.

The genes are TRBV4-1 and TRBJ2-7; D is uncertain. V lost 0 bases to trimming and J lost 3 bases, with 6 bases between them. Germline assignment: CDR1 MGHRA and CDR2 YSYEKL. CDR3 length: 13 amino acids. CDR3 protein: CASSQDFLYEQYF. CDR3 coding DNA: TGCGCCAGCAGCCAAGACTTCCTCTACGAGCAGTACTTC.

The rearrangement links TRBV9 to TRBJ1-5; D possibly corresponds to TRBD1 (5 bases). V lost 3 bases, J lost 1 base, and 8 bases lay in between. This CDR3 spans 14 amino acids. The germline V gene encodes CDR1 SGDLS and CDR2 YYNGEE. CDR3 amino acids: CASSADKSNQPQHF. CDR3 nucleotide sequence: TGTGCCAGCAGCGCGGACAAGAGCAATCAGCCCCAGCATTTT.

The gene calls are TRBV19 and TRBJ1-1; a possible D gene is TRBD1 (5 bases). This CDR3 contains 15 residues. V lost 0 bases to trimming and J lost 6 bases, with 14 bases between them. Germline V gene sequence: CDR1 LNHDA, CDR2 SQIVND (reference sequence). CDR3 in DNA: TGTGCCAGTAGTATAGAGGGGCAGAAAAGGCCTGAAGCTTTCTTT. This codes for CASSIEGQKRPEAFF.

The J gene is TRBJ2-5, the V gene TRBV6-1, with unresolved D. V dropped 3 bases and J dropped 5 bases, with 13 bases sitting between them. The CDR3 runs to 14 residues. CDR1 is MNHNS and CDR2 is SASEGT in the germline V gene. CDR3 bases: TGTGCCAGCAGTGATAAGATCCTCCGGGAGACCCAGTACTTC. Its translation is CASSDKILRETQYF.

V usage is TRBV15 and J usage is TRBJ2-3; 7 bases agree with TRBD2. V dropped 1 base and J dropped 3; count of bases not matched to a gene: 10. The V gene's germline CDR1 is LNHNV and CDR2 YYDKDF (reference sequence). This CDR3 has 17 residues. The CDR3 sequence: CATSRGTGHSGTDTQYF. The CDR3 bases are TGTGCCACCAGCAGAGGAACCGGGCATAGCGGGACAGATACGCAGTATTTT.

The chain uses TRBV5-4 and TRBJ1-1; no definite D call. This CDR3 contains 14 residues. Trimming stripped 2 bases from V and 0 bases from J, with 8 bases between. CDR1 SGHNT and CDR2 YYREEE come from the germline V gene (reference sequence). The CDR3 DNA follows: TGTGCCAGCAGCTTTTCCAGAATGAACACTGAAGCTTTCTTT. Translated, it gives CASSFSRMNTEAFF.

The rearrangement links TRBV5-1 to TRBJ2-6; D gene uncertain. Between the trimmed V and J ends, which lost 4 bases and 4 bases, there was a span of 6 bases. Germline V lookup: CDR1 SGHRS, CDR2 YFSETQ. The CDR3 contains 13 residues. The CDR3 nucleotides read TGCGCCAGCAGCCCCTTCGGGGCCAACGTCCTGACTTTC. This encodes CASSPFGANVLTF.

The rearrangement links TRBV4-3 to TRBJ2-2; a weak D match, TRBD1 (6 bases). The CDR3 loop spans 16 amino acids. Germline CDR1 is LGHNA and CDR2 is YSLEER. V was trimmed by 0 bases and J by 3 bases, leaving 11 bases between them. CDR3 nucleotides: TGCGCCAGCAGCCAAGAGTATGGACAGTACACCGGGGAGCTGTTTTTT. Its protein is CASSQEYGQYTGELFF.

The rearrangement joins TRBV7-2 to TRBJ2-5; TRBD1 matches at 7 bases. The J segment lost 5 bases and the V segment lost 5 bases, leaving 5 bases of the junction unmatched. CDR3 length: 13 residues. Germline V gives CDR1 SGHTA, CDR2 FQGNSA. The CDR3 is CASSLNRGETQYF. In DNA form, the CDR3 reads TGTGCCAGCAGCCTCAACAGGGGTGAGACCCAGTACTTC.

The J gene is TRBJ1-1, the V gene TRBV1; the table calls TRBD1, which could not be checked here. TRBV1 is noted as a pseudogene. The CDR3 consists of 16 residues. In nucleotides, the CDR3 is TGCACCAGCAGCCACCGCCCCCCCCAGATCAACACTGAAGCTTTCTTT. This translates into CTSSHRPPQINTEAFF.

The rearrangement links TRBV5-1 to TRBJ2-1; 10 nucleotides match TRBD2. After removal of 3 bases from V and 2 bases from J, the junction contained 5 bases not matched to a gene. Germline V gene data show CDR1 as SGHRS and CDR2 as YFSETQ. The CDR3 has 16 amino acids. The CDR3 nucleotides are TGCGCCAGCAGCTATTTAGCGGGAGGTACCTACAATGAGCAGTTCTTC. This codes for CASSYLAGGTYNEQFF.